This T cell receptor beta chain was sequenced during a study of blood T cell repertoires in COVID-19. Study summary: The United States, Italy and Spain were the sources of the acute and convalescent COVID-19 samples. The cDNA or gDNA used as material had been derived from T cells, B-cell-depleted T cells, or PBMCs.

Trimming removed 5 bases at V and 5 bases at J, with 12 bases between. Germline CDR1 is SQVTM and CDR2 is ANQGSEA. The CDR3 runs to 13 residues. Some clones are missing from TCRdb's copy, which holds only in-frame ones; the method was immunoSEQ multiplex PCR. The sample includes about 270,000 clones, approximately 87% of them seen just once. This sequence joins TRBV29-1 and TRBJ2-2, with D perhaps TRBD1 (6 bases). The TCR sequence derives from a woman aged 50 to 60 with acute or convalescent COVID-19. The sequencing input was peripheral blood. The CDR3, as DNA: TGCAGCGTTCAGGGGTGGGAAACCGGGGAGCTGTTTTTT. It encodes CSVQGWETGELFF.